These T cell receptor beta chains were read from a single sample in a study of siplizumab effects on memory and regulatory T cells. Profiled with immunoSEQ multiplex PCR; TCRdb holds only in-frame clones, not every one. The table lists roughly 100,000 clones, 90% to 95% of them singletons. Sequencing used CD4+ T cells sorted from blood. The receptors derive from a human donor in good health. Each CDR3 is given with its conserved first and last residue. Each record gives: CDR3 length, V gene, J gene, CDR3 protein.

15	TRBV5-8	TRBJ1-1	CASSLGQMPGTEAFF
15	TRBV28	TRBJ1-6	CASSQQGAGNSPLHF
17	TRBV18	TRBJ2-1	CASSPSEAARSYNEQFF
16	TRBV6-1	TRBJ2-1	CASSEAGSGINNEQFF
14	TRBV5-6	TRBJ1-2	CASSLEWGDYGYTF
15	TRBV2	TRBJ1-1	CASVYTHPPNTEAFF
13	TRBV10-3	TRBJ2-1	CAIRTGSYNEQFF
16	TRBV18	TRBJ1-3	CASSPKEQGAGNTIYF
14	TRBV5-1	TRBJ2-5	CASSSTGGGETQYF
14	TRBV27	TRBJ1-6	CASSRAGNYSPLHF
14	TRBV5-1	TRBJ1-2	CASSPSAGRYGYTF
16	TRBV6-6	TRBJ1-2	CASSLLGRGTPYGYTF
19	TRBV7-9	TRBJ1-3	CASSGDSGSFLGSGNTIYF
15	TRBV6-5	TRBJ2-7	CASRELGQGAYEQYF
15	TRBV18	TRBJ2-3	CASSLDRTSTDTQYF
16	TRBV4-1	TRBJ1-1	CASRRTGGGSQTEAFF
15	TRBV5-6	TRBJ2-6	CASSLVRAGANVLTF
14	TRBV6-6	TRBJ1-3	CASSSQGSGNTIYF
14	TRBV7-9	TRBJ1-1	CASSWGQGNTEAFF
15	TRBV6-5	TRBJ2-4	CASSYWSTRGNIQYF
14	TRBV19	TRBJ1-4	CASSMGGGDEKLFF
12	TRBV30	TRBJ2-1	CAWTESYNEQFF
12	TRBV29-1	TRBJ2-7	CSVGDRYDEQYF
14	TRBV5-1	TRBJ2-3	CASSFSGPADTQYF
12	TRBV7-9	TRBJ2-3	CASTPGEDTQYF
15	TRBV7-8	TRBJ2-3	CASSWGVGSGDTQYF
16	TRBV21-1	TRBJ2-7	CASSGPSGAIDYEQYF
14	TRBV19	TRBJ1-3	CASRREGSGNTIYF
14	TRBV5-4	TRBJ2-7	CASSYTGVGYEQYF
17	TRBV27	TRBJ1-1	CASSIISGQGAVTEAFF
16	TRBV5-4	TRBJ2-5	CASSRSGGAGGETQYF
13	TRBV4-2	TRBJ2-7	CASSLQTGQTQYF
16	TRBV15	TRBJ2-5	CATSPRTSGGGETQYF
15	TRBV4-3	TRBJ1-2	CASSRDDRIRYGYTF
14	TRBV18	TRBJ1-1	CASSPRDGYTEAFF
17	TRBV2	TRBJ2-5	CASSAPLDRAGGETQYF
13	TRBV5-6	TRBJ2-5	CATRRGLQETQYF
14	TRBV4-1	TRBJ2-7	CASSQGGTLYEQYF
14	TRBV6-5	TRBJ2-3	CASSRSGGTDTQYF
13	TRBV10-3	TRBJ1-2	CAITGQGNYGYTF
13	TRBV11-1	TRBJ1-1	CASSSRDSTEAFF
15	TRBV30	TRBJ2-5	CAWSQNRGRGETQYF
13	TRBV5-1	TRBJ2-7	CASSLGSLGEQYF
14	TRBV23-1	TRBJ1-3	CASSAPLSGNTIYF
13	TRBV5-6	TRBJ2-7	CASSFGTHYEQYF
15	TRBV27	TRBJ2-2	CASSISSPNTGELFF
14	TRBV4-2	TRBJ1-1	CASSQDGQNTEAFF
16	TRBV11-3	TRBJ2-1	CASSLGGPNSYNEQFF
14	TRBV2	TRBJ2-2	CASRGGGVTGELFF
16	TRBV25-1	TRBJ2-2	CASSALAGGNTGELFF
14	TRBV2	TRBJ2-1	CASSFGTGLNEQFF
13	TRBV19	TRBJ2-5	CASRNLGEETQYF
12	TRBV10-2	TRBJ2-3	CASRLAGDTQYF
16	TRBV11-2	TRBJ2-5	CASSLGSAVSGETQYF
14	TRBV6-5	TRBJ2-3	CASRQGLGTDTQYF
16	TRBV7-6	TRBJ2-2	CASSLLQGANTGELFF
14	TRBV5-1	TRBJ1-2	CASSLTRGNYGYTF
14	TRBV5-1	TRBJ1-1	CASRVGGADTEAFF
14	TRBV6-5	TRBJ1-1	CASSARQGETEAFF